The present T cell receptor (beta chain) was sequenced within a study of metastatic and nonmetastatic thyroid tumors. Every patient underwent thyroid surgery untreated. TCRdb re-analyzed the PCR reads through MiXCR. The sample yields roughly 20,000 clones, around a third seen once. The V segment lost 8 bases and the J segment 2 bases; nucleotides outside the gene matches: 8. Germline V gene sequence: CDR1 DFQATT, CDR2 SNEGSKA (reference sequence). The CDR3 has 13 amino acids. This receptor was identified in a female donor with papillary thyroid cancer or a benign thyroid nodule (not recorded which). Some clones in this sample may be carry-over from other donors' samples. The V and J genes are TRBV20-1 and TRBJ1-2, with 7 bases that match TRBD1. The sample consisted of blood. The CDR3 here is CSLLGGNNYGYTF. CDR3 coding DNA: TGCAGTTTGTTAGGGGGCAACAACTATGGCTACACCTTC.